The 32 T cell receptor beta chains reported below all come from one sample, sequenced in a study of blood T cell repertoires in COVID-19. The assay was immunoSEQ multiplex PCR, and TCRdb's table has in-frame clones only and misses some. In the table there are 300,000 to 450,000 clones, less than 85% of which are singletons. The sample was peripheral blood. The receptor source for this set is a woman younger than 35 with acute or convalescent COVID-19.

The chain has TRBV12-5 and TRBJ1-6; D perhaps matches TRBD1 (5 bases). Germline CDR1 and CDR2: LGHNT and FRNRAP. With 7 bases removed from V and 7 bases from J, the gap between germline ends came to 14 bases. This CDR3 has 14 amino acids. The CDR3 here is CASASGTGNSPLHF. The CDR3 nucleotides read TGTGCTAGTGCCTCCGGGACTGGAAATTCACCCCTCCACTTT.

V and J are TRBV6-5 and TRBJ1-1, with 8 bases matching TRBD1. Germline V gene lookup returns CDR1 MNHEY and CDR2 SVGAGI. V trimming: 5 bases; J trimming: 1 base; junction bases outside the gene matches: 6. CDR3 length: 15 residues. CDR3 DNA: TGTGCCAGCAGTAGGCCAGGGGGCGGGAACACTGAAGCTTTCTTT. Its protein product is CASSRPGGGNTEAFF.

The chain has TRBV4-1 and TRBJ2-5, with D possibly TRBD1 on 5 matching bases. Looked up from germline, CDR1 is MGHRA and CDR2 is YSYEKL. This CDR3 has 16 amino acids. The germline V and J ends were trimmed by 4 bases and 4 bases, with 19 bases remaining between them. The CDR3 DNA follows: TGCGCCAGCAGCCTCACCCAGGGAATTACCCGAGAGACCCAGTACTTC. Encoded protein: CASSLTQGITRETQYF.

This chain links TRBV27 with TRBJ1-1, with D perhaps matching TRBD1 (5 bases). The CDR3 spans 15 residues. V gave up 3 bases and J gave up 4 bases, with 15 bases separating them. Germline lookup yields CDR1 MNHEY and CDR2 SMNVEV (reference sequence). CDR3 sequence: CASSFGAGPGTEAFF. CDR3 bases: TGTGCCAGCAGTTTTGGGGCAGGGCCAGGCACTGAAGCTTTCTTT.

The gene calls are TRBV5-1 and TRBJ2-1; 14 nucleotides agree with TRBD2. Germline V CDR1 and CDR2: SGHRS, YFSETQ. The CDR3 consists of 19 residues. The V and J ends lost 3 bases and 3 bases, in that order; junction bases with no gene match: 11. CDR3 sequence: CASSSPPGTSGSYYNEQFF. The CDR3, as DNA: TGCGCCAGCAGCTCACCCCCCGGGACTAGCGGGAGCTACTACAATGAGCAGTTCTTC.

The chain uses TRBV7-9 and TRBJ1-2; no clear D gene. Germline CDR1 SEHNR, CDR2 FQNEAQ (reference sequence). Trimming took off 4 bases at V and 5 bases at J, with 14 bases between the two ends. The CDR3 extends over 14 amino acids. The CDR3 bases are TGTGCCAGCAGCTCCGACCGGGGTCTTTATGGCTACACCTTC. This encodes CASSSDRGLYGYTF.

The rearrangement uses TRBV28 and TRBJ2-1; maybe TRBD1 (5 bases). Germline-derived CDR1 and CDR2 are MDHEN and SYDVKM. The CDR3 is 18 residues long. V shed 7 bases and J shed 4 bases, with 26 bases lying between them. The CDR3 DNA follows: TGTGCCAGCATTCCATCTGGACAAACCCAGATATTTTACAATGAGCAGTTCTTC. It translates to CASIPSGQTQIFYNEQFF.

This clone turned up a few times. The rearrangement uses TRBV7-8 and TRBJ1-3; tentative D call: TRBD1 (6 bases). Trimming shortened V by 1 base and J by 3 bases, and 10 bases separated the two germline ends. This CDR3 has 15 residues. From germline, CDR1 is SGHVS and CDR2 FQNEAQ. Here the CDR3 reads CASSLDRVGGNTIYF. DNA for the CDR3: TGTGCCAGCAGCTTAGACAGGGTCGGTGGAAACACCATATATTTT.

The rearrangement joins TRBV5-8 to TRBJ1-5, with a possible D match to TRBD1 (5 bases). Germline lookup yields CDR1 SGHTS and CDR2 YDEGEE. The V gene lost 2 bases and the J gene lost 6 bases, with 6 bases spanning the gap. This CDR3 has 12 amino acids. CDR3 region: CASSFTGQPQHF. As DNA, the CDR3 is TGTGCCAGCAGCTTTACAGGTCAGCCCCAGCATTTT.

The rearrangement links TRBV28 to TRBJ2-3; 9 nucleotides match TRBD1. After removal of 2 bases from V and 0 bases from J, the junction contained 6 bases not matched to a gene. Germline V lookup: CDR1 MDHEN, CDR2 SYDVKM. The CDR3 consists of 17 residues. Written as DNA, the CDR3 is TGTGCCAGCAGTTTAGGGGACAGGGATAGAAGCACAGATACGCAGTATTTT. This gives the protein CASSLGDRDRSTDTQYF.

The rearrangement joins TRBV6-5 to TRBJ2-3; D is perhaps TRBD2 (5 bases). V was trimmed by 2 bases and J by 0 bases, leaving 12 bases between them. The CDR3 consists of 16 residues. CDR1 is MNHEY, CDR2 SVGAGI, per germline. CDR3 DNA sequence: TGTGCCAGCAGTTACGCCCCGGGGTCTAGCACAGATACGCAGTATTTT. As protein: CASSYAPGSSTDTQYF.

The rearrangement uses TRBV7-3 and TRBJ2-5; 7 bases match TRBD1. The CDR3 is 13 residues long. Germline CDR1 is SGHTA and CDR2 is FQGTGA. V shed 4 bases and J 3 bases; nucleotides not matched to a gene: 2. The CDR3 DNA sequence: TGTGCCAGCAGCTGGGACAGAGAAGAGACCCAGTACTTC. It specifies CASSWDREETQYF. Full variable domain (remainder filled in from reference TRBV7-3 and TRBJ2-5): GAGVSQTPSNKVTEKGKYVELRCDPISGHTALYWYRQSLGQGPEFLIYFQGTGAADDSGLPNDRFFAVRPEGSVSTLKIQRTERGDSAVYLCASSWDREETQYFGPGTRLLVL.

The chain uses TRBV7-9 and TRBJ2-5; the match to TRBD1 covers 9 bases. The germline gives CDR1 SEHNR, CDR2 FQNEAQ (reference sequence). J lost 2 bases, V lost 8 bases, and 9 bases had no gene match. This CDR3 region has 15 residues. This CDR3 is CASGNWTGVQETQYF. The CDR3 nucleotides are TGTGCCAGCGGGAATTGGACAGGGGTACAAGAGACCCAGTACTTC. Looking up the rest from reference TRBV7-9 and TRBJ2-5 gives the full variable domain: DTGVSQNPRHKITKRGQNVTFRCDPISEHNRLYWYRQTLGQGPEFLTYFQNEAQLEKSRLLSDRFSAERPKGSFSTLEIQRTEQGDSAMYLCASGNWTGVQETQYFGPGTRLLVL.

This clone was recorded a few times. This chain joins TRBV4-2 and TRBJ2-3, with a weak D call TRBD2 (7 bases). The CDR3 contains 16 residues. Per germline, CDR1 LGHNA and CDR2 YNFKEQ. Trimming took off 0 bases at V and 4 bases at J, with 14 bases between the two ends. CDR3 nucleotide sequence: TGTGCCAGCAGCCAAGATGGGGGCGGGGGCCCAGATACGCAGTATTTT. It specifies CASSQDGGGGPDTQYF.

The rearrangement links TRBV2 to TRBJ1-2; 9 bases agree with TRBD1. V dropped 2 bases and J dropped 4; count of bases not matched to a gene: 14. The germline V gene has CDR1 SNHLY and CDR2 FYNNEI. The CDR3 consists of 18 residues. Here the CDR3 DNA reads TGTGCCAGCAGTGAATATGGAGGACAGGGGTTTGTTGGCTATGGCTACACCTTC. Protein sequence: CASSEYGGQGFVGYGYTF.

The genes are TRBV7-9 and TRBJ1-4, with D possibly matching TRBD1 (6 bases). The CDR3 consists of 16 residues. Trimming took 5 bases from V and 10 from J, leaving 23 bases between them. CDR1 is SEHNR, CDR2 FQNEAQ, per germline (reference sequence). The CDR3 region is CASSHGGGAAVGKLFF. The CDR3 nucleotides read TGTGCCAGCAGCCACGGAGGGGGGGCAGCGGTTGGAAAACTGTTTTTT.

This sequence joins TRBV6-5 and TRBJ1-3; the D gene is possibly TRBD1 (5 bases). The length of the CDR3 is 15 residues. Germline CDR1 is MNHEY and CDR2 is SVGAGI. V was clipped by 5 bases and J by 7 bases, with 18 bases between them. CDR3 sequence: CASSPTTVRINTIYF. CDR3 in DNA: TGTGCCAGCAGTCCCACGACAGTGAGAATCAACACCATATATTTT.

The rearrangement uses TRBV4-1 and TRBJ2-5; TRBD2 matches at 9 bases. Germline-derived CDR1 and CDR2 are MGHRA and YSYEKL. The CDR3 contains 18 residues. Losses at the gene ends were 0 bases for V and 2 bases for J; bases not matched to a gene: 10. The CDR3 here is CASSQDRLVAGDQETQYF. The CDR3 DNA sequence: TGCGCCAGCAGCCAAGATAGGCTAGTAGCGGGGGATCAAGAGACCCAGTACTTC.

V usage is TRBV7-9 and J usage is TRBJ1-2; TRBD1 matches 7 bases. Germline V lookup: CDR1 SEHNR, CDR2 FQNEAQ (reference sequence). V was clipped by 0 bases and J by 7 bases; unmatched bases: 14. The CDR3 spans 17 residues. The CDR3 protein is CASSLAQGVHREGGYTF. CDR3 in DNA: TGTGCCAGCAGCTTAGCTCAGGGGGTACACAGGGAAGGTGGCTACACCTTC.

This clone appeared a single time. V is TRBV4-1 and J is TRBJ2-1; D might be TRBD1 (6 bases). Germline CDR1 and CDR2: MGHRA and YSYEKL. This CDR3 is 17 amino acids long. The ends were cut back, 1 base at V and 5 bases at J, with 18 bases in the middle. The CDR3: CASSQVVGAVLHNEQFF. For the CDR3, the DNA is TGCGCCAGCAGCCAAGTAGTGGGGGCTGTGCTACACAATGAGCAGTTCTTC.

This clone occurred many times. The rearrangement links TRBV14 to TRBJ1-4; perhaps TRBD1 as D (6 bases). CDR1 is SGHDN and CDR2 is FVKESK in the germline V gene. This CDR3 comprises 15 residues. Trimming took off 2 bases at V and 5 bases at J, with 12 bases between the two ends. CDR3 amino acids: CASSQQRGLNEKLFF. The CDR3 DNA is TGTGCCAGCAGCCAACAGCGGGGGCTGAATGAAAAACTGTTTTTT.

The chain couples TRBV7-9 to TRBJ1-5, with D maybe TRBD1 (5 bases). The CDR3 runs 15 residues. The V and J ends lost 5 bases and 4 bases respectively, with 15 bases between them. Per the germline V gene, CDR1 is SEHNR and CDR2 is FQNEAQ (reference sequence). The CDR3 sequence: CASSPLGQGNQPQHF. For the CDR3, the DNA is TGTGCCAGCAGCCCCTTGGGGCAGGGTAATCAGCCCCAGCATTTT.

CDR3 in amino acids: CASSPTTGANGYTF. The CDR3 DNA reads as TGTGCCAGCTCACCAACGACAGGGGCTAATGGCTACACCTTC. This chain links TRBV18 with TRBJ1-2, with 8 bases matching TRBD1. The junction had 5 bases not matched to a gene; V was cut back by 2 bases and J by 6 bases. Germline values: CDR1 KGHSH, CDR2 LQKENI. The CDR3 runs 14 residues.

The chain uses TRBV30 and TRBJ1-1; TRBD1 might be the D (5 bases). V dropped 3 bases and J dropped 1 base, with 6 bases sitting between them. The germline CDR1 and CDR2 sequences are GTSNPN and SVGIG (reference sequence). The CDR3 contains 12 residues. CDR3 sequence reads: CAWSGQNTEAFF. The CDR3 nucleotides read TGTGCCTGGAGCGGACAGAACACTGAAGCTTTCTTT.

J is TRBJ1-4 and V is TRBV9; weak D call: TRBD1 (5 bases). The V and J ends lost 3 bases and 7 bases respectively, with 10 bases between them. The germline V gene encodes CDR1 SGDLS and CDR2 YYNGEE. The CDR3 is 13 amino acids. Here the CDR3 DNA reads TGTGCCAGCAGCGCCCGGGACTCTGAAAAACTGTTTTTT. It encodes CASSARDSEKLFF.

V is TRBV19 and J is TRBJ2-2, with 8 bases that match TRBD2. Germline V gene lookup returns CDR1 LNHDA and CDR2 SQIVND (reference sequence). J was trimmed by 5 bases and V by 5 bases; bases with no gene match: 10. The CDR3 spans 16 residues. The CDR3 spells CASSAQRAGATGELFF. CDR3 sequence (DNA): TGTGCCAGTAGTGCCCAAAGAGCGGGAGCTACCGGGGAGCTGTTTTTT.

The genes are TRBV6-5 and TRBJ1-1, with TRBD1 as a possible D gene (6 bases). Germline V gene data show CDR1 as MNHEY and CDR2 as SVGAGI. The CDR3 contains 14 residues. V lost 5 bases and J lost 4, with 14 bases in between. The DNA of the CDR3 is TGTGCCAGCAGTCGGGGGGGGGCGCCCACTGAAGCTTTCTTT. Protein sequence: CASSRGGAPTEAFF.

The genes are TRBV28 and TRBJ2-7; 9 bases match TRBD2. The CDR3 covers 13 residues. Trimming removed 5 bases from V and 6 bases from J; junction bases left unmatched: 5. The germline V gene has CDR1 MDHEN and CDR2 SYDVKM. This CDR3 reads CASSLSGSREQYF. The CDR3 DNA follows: TGTGCCAGCAGTCTTAGCGGGAGCCGCGAGCAGTACTTC.

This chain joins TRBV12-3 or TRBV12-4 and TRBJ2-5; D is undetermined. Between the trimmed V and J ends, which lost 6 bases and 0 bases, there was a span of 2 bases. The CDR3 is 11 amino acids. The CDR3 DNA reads TGTGCCAGCAGCTACCAAGAGACCCAGTACTTC. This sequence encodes CASSYQETQYF.

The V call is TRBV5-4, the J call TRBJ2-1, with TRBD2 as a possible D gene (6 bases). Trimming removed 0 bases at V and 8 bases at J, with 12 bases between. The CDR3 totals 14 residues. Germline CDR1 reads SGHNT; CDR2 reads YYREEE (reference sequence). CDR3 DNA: TGTGCCAGCAGCTTGGGACTAGAGGCCCATGAGCAGTTCTTC. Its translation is CASSLGLEAHEQFF.

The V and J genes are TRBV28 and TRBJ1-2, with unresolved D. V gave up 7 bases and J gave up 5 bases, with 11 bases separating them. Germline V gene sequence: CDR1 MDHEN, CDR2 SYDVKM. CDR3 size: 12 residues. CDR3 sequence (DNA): TGTGCCAGCAATCGGAGCTGGTATGGCTACACCTTC. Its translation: CASNRSWYGYTF.

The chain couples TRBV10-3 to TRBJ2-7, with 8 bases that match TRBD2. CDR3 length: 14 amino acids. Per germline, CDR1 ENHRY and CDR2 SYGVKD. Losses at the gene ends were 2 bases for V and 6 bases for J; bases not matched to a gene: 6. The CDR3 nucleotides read TGTGCCATCAGTGAGATCAGCGGGGGCCCCGAGCAGTACTTC. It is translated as CAISEISGGPEQYF.